This T cell receptor beta chain comes out of a study of T cells expressing NK-cell markers. Broader study findings: A range of roughly 1.0-8% of CD8+ T cells consisted of dominant NKG2C+ clonotypes in 5 to 7 donors. These clonotypes, the leaders elsewhere, also led the CD3+CD56-NKG2C+ fraction in several donors.

About this clonotype: What it binds is not known.

Germline loops: CDR1 SEHNR, CDR2 FQNEAQ (reference sequence). The CDR3 is 15 residues long. Using the 5' RACE reads, TCRdb records one entry per CDR3 protein without DNA. This sample's table reports about 260,000 distinct CDR3 sequences. The J gene is TRBJ1-2, the V gene TRBV7-9; with no DNA, the TCRdb D assignment of TRBD1 cannot be verified. The sequence was collected from a woman between 18 and 75 years old in good health. The sequenced sample was blood T cells: a sorted CD56 or NKG2C T cell subset, CD4+ or CD8+ T cells, or bulk PBMC T cells (not recorded which). CDR3 amino acids: CASSSGQGEVYGYTF.